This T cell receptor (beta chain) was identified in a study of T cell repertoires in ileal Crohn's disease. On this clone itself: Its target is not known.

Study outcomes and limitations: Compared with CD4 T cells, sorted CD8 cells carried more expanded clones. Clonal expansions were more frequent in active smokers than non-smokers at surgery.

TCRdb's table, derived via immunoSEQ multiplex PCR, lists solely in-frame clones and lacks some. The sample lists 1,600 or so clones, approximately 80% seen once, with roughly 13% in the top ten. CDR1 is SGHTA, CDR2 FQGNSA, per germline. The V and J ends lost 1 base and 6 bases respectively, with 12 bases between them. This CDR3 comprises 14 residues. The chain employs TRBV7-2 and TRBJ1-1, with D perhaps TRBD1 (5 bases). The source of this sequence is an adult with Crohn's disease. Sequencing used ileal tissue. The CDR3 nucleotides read TGTGCCAGCAGCTTAGGGGGGGGTTTACCTGAAGCTTTCTTT. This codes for CASSLGGGLPEAFF. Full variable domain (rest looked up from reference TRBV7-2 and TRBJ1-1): GAGVSQSPSNKVTEKGKDVELRCDPISGHTALYWYRQSLGQGLEFLIYFQGNSAPDKSGLPSDRFSAERTGGSVSTLTIQRTQQEDSAVYLCASSLGGGLPEAFFGQGTRLTVV.